One sample yielded the 21 T cell receptor beta chains listed below, sequenced in a study of Ad26.COV2.S vaccination and SARS-CoV-2 variants. The treatment here: some 19 received Ad26.COV2.S at low or high dose, single or two shots; about five received placebo; per-sample allocation not given. Sampling occurred on day 63 after the first vaccine or placebo injection. Produced via immunoSEQ multiplex PCR; TCRdb's table is partial and in-frame only. The sample includes 300,000 to 350,000 clones, 75% to 90% seen only once; the top ten take 4.5% to 5.5%. Here the sequenced sample was peripheral blood, taken in a trial of Ad26.COV2.S vaccine versus placebo. Receptors originate from a person between 18 and 59 years old who received the Ad26.COV2.S COVID-19 vaccine or a placebo.

The chain recombines TRBV5-4 with TRBJ2-5; TRBD1 is a possible D gene (6 bases). Trimming took 3 bases from V and 5 from J, leaving 11 bases between them. This CDR3 spans 13 amino acids. Germline CDR1 and CDR2: SGHNT and YYREEE (reference sequence). The CDR3 here is CASSWDRGETQYF. The CDR3 DNA sequence: TGTGCCAGCAGCTGGGATAGGGGGGAGACCCAGTACTTC.

The chain uses TRBV6-1 and TRBJ2-5; the match to TRBD2 covers 8 bases. Germline lookup yields CDR1 MNHNS and CDR2 SASEGT. The CDR3 totals 18 residues. V gave up 1 base and J gave up 5 bases; unmatched junction bases: 15. Here the CDR3 reads CASSEDVRLAIPVETQYF. The CDR3 coding sequence is TGTGCCAGCAGTGAAGATGTCCGACTAGCGATTCCTGTGGAGACCCAGTACTTC.

The CDR3 nucleotides are TGTGCCAGCAGTCCATCGACAGGGGGCCTGGAAAAGCAGTACTTC. Its protein is CASSPSTGGLEKQYF. The rearrangement joins TRBV27 to TRBJ2-7; 10 bases fit TRBD1. The V gene's germline CDR1 is MNHEY and CDR2 SMNVEV (reference sequence). Germline trimming cut 5 bases from V and 8 bases from J; bases unmatched to any gene: 12. CDR3 size: 15 residues.

The chain links TRBV6-6 to TRBJ2-1, with D hard to call. Germline V gene data show CDR1 as MNHNY and CDR2 as SVGAGI (reference sequence). Trimming cost V 10 bases and J 2 bases, with 18 bases left between them. The CDR3 totals 15 residues. CDR3 amino acids: CAISAQVVTYNEQFF. The CDR3 DNA sequence: TGTGCCATTTCCGCTCAGGTAGTAACCTACAATGAGCAGTTCTTC.

The chain is built from TRBV13 and TRBJ2-3, with 9 bases aligning to TRBD2. Germline CDR1 reads PRHDT; CDR2 reads FYEKMQ (reference sequence). J lost 4 bases, V lost 5 bases, and 10 bases had no gene match. The CDR3 covers 16 residues. The CDR3 sequence: CASSPQEREAPDTQYF. The CDR3 coding sequence is TGTGCCAGCAGCCCCCAAGAGCGGGAGGCCCCAGATACGCAGTATTTT.

V gene TRBV4-3 combines with J gene TRBJ1-1; D uncertain. The CDR3 is 15 amino acids. CDR1 is LGHNA and CDR2 is YSLEER in the germline V gene. Trimming took off 4 bases at V and 0 bases at J, with 12 bases between the two ends. The CDR3 protein is CASSPRTSMNTEAFF. The CDR3 DNA reads as TGCGCCAGCAGCCCTCGGACCTCCATGAACACTGAAGCTTTCTTT.

The chain employs TRBV5-6 and TRBJ1-2, with 10 bases aligning to TRBD1. This CDR3 spans 16 amino acids. J gave up 4 bases and V 2 bases, and 8 bases lay outside the gene matches. Germline CDR1 is SGHDT and CDR2 is YYEEEE. CDR3 sequence (DNA): TGTGCCAGCAGCTTCCCTTTGGGACAGGGGAGCTATGGCTACACCTTC. Translated, it gives CASSFPLGQGSYGYTF. Supplemented by reference TRBV5-6 and TRBJ1-2, the full variable domain reads DAGVTQSPTHLIKTRGQQVTLRCSPKSGHDTVSWYQQALGQGPQFIFQYYEEEERQRGNFPDRFSGHQFPNYSSELNVNALLLGDSALYLCASSFPLGQGSYGYTFGSGTRLTVV.

On this clone: This sample includes further DNA sequences coding for the same CDR3. V usage is TRBV6-5 and J usage is TRBJ2-5; TRBD1 matches at 10 bases. This CDR3 contains 14 residues. V shed 5 bases and J 2 bases; nucleotides not matched to a gene: 2. Germline values: CDR1 MNHEY, CDR2 SVGAGI. CDR3 DNA sequence: TGTGCCAGCAGTCGGGACAGGGGACAAGAGACCCAGTACTTC. The encoded protein is CASSRDRGQETQYF.

The chain couples TRBV9 to TRBJ2-3; D not resolved. V was clipped by 2 bases and J by 0 bases, with 10 bases between them. The CDR3 consists of 15 residues. CDR1 and CDR2 from the germline V gene are SGDLS and YYNGEE. CDR3 in amino acids: CASSVSTFSTDTQYF. CDR3 in DNA: TGTGCCAGCAGCGTTTCCACCTTTAGCACAGATACGCAGTATTTT.

The chain recombines TRBV11-2 with TRBJ2-7; a weak D match, TRBD1 (5 bases). The CDR3 is 14 amino acids. Per germline, CDR1 SGHAT and CDR2 FQNNGV. Trimming shortened V by 4 bases and J by 5 bases, and 15 bases separated the two germline ends. CDR3 DNA: TGTGCCAGCAGCTCACAGGCCGAGTGGGACGAGCAGTACTTC. Amino acid sequence: CASSSQAEWDEQYF.

This rearrangement joins TRBV6-2 or TRBV6-3 to TRBJ1-1; 7 nucleotides align to TRBD1. Germline assignment: CDR1 MNHEY and CDR2 SVGEGT. This CDR3 has 14 residues. V was clipped by 4 bases and J by 4 bases; unmatched bases: 6. The CDR3 protein is CASSSGTVATEAFF. In DNA, the CDR3 is TGTGCCAGCAGTTCCGGGACAGTTGCCACTGAAGCTTTCTTT.

The chain joins TRBV20-1 to TRBJ2-7, with D possibly TRBD1 on 6 matching bases. CDR1 and CDR2 from the germline V gene are DFQATT and SNEGSKA (reference sequence). The CDR3 spans 10 residues. V dropped 5 bases and J dropped 6 bases, with 8 bases sitting between them. The CDR3 coding sequence is TGCAGTGCTGGACAGTCCGAGCAGTACGTC. It encodes CSAGQSEQYV.

Here the CDR3 DNA reads TGTGCCAGCAGACCCAGGGGATCCACTGAAGCTTTCTTT. Amino acids: CASRPRGSTEAFF. The chain combines TRBV6-5 with TRBJ1-1, with D possibly matching TRBD1 (6 bases). CDR3 length: 13 residues. V was cut by 6 bases and J by 4 bases, with 12 bases left in between. Germline V gene lookup returns CDR1 MNHEY and CDR2 SVGAGI.

This chain joins TRBV6-5 and TRBJ1-2, with 8 nucleotides matching TRBD1. Germline V gene lookup returns CDR1 MNHEY and CDR2 SVGAGI. The J segment lost 5 bases and the V segment lost 6 bases, leaving 8 bases of the junction unmatched. The CDR3 sequence is 14 residues long. This CDR3 reads CASSSGGAQYGYTF. The CDR3 DNA sequence: TGTGCCAGCAGCTCAGGGGGCGCCCAATATGGCTACACCTTC.

The chain recombines TRBV28 with TRBJ1-1, with D possibly matching TRBD1 (5 bases). The germline gives CDR1 MDHEN, CDR2 SYDVKM. V was clipped by 6 bases and J by 4 bases, with 12 bases between them. CDR3 length equals 13 residues. CDR3 region: CASRSGWVTEAFF. The CDR3, as DNA: TGTGCCAGCAGGTCAGGGTGGGTCACTGAAGCTTTCTTT.

The chain joins TRBV23-1 to TRBJ2-1; 7 nucleotides line up with TRBD1. TRBV23-1 is identified as an open reading frame with a role that is uncertain. The CDR3 sequence is 19 residues long. The J segment lost 6 bases and the V segment lost 7 bases, leaving 24 bases of the junction unmatched. The CDR3 here is CASMRSIRGRGRTGNEQFF. The CDR3 DNA follows: TGCGCCAGCATGAGGTCCATAAGGGGAAGGGGGCGTACAGGCAATGAGCAGTTCTTC.

The genes are TRBV11-3 and TRBJ2-3; possibly TRBD1 or TRBD2 for D (6 bases each). Germline CDR1 reads SGHNT; CDR2 reads YENEEA. The CDR3 is 15 residues long. V was clipped by 3 bases and J by 6 bases, with 16 bases between them. The CDR3 is CASSFRGTTTDTQYF. CDR3 coding DNA: TGTGCCAGCAGCTTTCGCGGGACAACAACGGATACGCAGTATTTT.

The CDR3 loop reads CASSRMGENTEAFF. The CDR3 bases are TGTGCCTCCTCCCGGATGGGAGAGAACACTGAAGCTTTCTTT. The rearrangement uses TRBV28 and TRBJ1-1; D not certain. CDR1 is MDHEN and CDR2 is SYDVKM in the germline V gene. This CDR3 comprises 14 residues. V was clipped by 11 bases and J by 1 base, with 17 bases between them.

The V call is TRBV5-4, the J call TRBJ2-2; no definite D call. The CDR3 spans 15 residues. Germline V gives CDR1 SGHNT, CDR2 YYREEE (reference sequence). V gave up 0 bases and J gave up 3 bases, with 9 bases separating them. In nucleotides, the CDR3 is TGTGCCAGCAGCTTGGAGGCCTCGGACACCGGGGAGCTGTTTTTT. It yields the protein CASSLEASDTGELFF.

The chain is built from TRBV7-3 and TRBJ2-1; TRBD2 agrees at 10 bases. The CDR3 contains 15 residues. CDR1 is SGHTA and CDR2 is FQGTGA in the germline V gene. The J segment lost 2 bases and the V segment lost 6 bases, leaving 4 bases of the junction unmatched. The CDR3 is CASSTAGGPYNEQFF. Here the CDR3 DNA reads TGTGCCAGCAGTACAGCGGGAGGGCCCTACAATGAGCAGTTCTTC. The full variable domain, its missing parts supplied by reference TRBV7-3 and TRBJ2-1, is GAGVSQTPSNKVTEKGKYVELRCDPISGHTALYWYRQSLGQGPEFLIYFQGTGAADDSGLPNDRFFAVRPEGSVSTLKIQRTERGDSAVYLCASSTAGGPYNEQFFGPGTRLTVL.

This clone was seen once. The V gene is TRBV18, the J gene TRBJ1-1; D gene ambiguous. There are 13 residues in the CDR3. V lost 2 bases and J lost 7, with 11 bases in between. The germline gives CDR1 KGHSH, CDR2 LQKENI. The CDR3, as DNA: TGTGCCAGCTCACCAGGGGTCGCAATTGAAGCTTTCTTT. It translates to CASSPGVAIEAFF.